This TCR beta chain came from a study of vaccination and CD4 T cells after COVID-19. Of note for this clonotype: Its target is not known.

Sequence data for DNA of cultured CD4+ T cells were generated by the Oncomine TCR Beta short-read assay. The genomic DNA was obtained from cultured CD4+ T cells by extraction with the QIAamp micro DNA kit. TCRdb re-called the PCR reads with MiXCR, one entry per CDR3 protein. The sample carries approximately 20,000 distinct CDR3 sequences, over 45% recorded once. Germline V gives CDR1 SGHNT, CDR2 YENEEA. The CDR3 sequence is 19 residues long. V was clipped by 2 bases and J by 3 bases, with 24 bases between them. The treatment here: roughly ten-day PBMC culture with coronavirus spike peptide pools or control peptides (ViraFEST assay). ViraFEST used peptide pools to expand antigen-specific T cells, then sequenced TCRs. The medium had half its volume replaced with fresh IL-2 medium on days 3 and 7. Upon completion of under twelve days of culture, CD4+ T cells were isolated via negative selection.

The receptor was derived from a human donor who had recovered from COVID-19. This chain links TRBV11-3 with TRBJ2-3, with D perhaps TRBD1 or TRBD2 (6 bases each). Sequenced here: CD4+ T cells from blood, cultured in vitro, sampled before SARS-CoV-2 vaccination. CDR3 in DNA: TGTGCCAGCAGCTTACGTAGAGTAGGAGGGGGAGCTTCTACAGATACGCAGTATTTT. Its translation: CASSLRRVGGGASTDTQYF.